This T cell receptor beta chain was identified during a study of T cells expressing NK-cell markers. Turning to the study itself: Sequenced donors, eight in total, included seven who were HCMV-seropositive and one who was seronegative. General study results and limits: Nothing established the HCMV specificity of expanded NKG2C+ T cell clones. In more than 5 donors, dominant CD3+CD56+NKG2C+ clonotypes ranked among the top 10 CD8+ clonotypes.

Details on this clonotype: Its antigen is undetermined.

Germline V lookup: CDR1 DFQATT, CDR2 SNEGSKA (reference sequence). CDR3 length equals 16 residues. The cDNA for TCR beta came from 5'RACE template switching with UMIs. TCRdb re-analyzed the 5' RACE reads; it lists each CDR3 protein once, without DNA. Its table records 150,000 or so distinct CDR3 sequences. V gene TRBV20-1 combines with J gene TRBJ2-7; TCRdb's D call of TRBD2 is untestable without DNA. The receptor's source is a woman aged 18 to 69 in good health. Input material: blood T cells: a sorted CD56 or NKG2C T cell subset, CD4+ or CD8+ T cells, or bulk PBMC T cells (not recorded which). This CDR3 is CSAKKGLAGDFYEQYF.